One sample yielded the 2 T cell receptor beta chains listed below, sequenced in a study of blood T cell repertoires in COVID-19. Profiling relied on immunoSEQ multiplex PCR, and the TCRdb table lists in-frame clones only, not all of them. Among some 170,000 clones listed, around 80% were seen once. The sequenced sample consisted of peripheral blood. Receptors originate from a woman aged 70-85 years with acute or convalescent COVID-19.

In DNA, the CDR3 is TGTGCCAGCTCACAAAGGCTAGCGGACCTTACTAGCACAGATACGCAGTATTTT. It encodes CASSQRLADLTSTDTQYF. This chain links TRBV18 with TRBJ2-3, with 7 bases matching TRBD2. Germline CDR1 KGHSH, CDR2 LQKENI. The trim removed 4 bases at V and 0 bases at J, leaving 13 bases unmatched. The CDR3 covers 18 residues.

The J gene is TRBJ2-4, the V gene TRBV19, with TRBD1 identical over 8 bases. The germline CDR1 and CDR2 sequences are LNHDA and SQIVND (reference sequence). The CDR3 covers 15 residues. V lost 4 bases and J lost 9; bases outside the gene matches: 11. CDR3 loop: CASSTETGVGGIQYF. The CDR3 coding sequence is TGTGCCAGTAGTACCGAGACAGGGGTCGGAGGCATTCAGTACTTC.